This TCR beta chain originates from a study of T cells expressing NK-cell markers. TCRdb reprocessed the 5' RACE reads, with one entry per CDR3 protein and no DNA. Its clone listing holds 400,000 or so distinct CDR3 sequences. The germline CDR1 and CDR2 sequences are SQVTM and ANQGSEA. The CDR3 is 15 amino acids. The source material was blood T cells: a sorted CD56 or NKG2C T cell subset, CD4+ or CD8+ T cells, or bulk PBMC T cells (not recorded which). V is TRBV29-1 and J is TRBJ1-4; the D call of TRBD1 rests on TCRdb alone, since no DNA is present to check it. This TCR was recovered from a woman aged 45-65 years in good health. The CDR3 here is CSVSDLDREAEKLFF.